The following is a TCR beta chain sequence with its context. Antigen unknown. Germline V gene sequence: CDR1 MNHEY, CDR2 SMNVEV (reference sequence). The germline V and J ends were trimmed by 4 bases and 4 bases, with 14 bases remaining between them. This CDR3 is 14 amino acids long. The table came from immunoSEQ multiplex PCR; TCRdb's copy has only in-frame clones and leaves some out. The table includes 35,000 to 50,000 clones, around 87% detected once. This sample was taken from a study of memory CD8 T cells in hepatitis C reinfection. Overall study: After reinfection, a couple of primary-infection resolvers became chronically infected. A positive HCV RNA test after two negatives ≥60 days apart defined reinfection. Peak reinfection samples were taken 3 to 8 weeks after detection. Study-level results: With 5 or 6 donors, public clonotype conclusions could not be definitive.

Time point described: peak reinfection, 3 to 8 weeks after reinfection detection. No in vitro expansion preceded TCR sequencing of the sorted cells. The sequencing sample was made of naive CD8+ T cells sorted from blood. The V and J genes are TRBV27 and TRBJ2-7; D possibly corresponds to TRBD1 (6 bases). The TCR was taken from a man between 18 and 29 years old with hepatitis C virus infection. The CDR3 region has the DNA TGTGCCAGCAGTTCCGGGACATCCTCGTACGAGCAGTACTTC. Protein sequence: CASSSGTSSYEQYF.